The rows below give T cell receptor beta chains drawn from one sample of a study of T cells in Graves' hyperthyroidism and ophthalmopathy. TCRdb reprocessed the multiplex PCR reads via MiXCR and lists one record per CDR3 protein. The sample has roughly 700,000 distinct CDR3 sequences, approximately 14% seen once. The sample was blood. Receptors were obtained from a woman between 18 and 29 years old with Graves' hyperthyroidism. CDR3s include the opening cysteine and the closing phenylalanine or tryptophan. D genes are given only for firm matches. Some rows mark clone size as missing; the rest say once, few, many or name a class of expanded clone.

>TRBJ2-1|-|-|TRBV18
CASSALLGDNEQFF
TGTGCCAGCTCAGCACTGCTAGGTGACAATGAGCAGTTCTTC
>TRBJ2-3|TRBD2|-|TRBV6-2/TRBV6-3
CASSFRFQAGGTDTQYF
TGTGCCAGCAGTTTCCGATTTCAAGCGGGAGGAACAGATACGCAGTATTTT
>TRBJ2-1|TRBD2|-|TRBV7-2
CASRPLAGGPNEQFF
TGTGCCAGCAGGCCACTAGCGGGAGGGCCAAATGAGCAGTTCTTC
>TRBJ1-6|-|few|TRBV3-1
CASSARTGSSYNSPLHF
TGTGCCAGCAGCGCTCGGACGGGGAGCTCCTATAATTCACCCCTCCACTTT
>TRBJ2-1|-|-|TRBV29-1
CSAWGGAYNEQFF
TGCAGCGCCTGGGGCGGAGCCTACAATGAGCAGTTCTTC
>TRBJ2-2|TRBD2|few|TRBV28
CASSYWTSETGELFF
TGTGCCAGCAGTTATTGGACTAGCGAAACCGGGGAGCTGTTTTTT
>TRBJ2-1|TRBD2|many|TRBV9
CASSPKSGIYNEQFF
TGTGCCAGCAGCCCGAAGAGCGGGATTTACAATGAGCAGTTCTTC
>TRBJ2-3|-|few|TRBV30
CAWSKGRGREDTQYF
TGTGCCTGGAGTAAGGGCAGGGGTAGAGAAGATACGCAGTATTTT
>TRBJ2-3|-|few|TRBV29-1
CSVEVKRDTQYF
TGCAGCGTTGAAGTGAAGCGGGATACGCAGTATTTT
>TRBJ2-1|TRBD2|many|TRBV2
CASSEQVSGRPSEGNEQFF
TGTGCCAGCAGTGAACAGGTTAGCGGGAGGCCCAGTGAAGGAAATGAGCAGTTCTTC
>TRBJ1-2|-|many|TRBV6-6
CASSYRNSGTNYGYTF
TGTGCCAGCAGTTACCGGAATTCAGGGACGAACTATGGCTACACCTTC
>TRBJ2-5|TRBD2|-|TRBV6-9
CASSYYGLAGVKETQYF
TGTGCCAGCAGTTATTACGGACTAGCGGGAGTTAAAGAGACCCAGTACTTC
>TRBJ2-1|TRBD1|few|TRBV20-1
CSGEGPTGGSYNEQFF
TGCAGTGGCGAGGGGCCCACAGGGGGATCCTACAATGAGCAGTTCTTC
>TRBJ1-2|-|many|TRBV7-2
CASSLGVGTIYGYTF
TGTGCCAGCAGCTTGGGAGTGGGGACAATCTATGGCTACACCTTC
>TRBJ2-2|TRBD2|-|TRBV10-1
CASSESGGTYTGELLF
TGCGCCAGCAGTGAGTCCGGGGGGACCTACACCGGGGAGCTGCTTTTT
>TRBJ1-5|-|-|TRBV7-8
CASSPTGGSHQPQHF
TGTGCCAGCAGCCCTACCGGAGGGTCGCATCAGCCCCAGCATTTT
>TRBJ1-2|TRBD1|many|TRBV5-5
CASSLAGGSNYGYTF
TGTGCCAGCAGCTTGGCAGGGGGATCTAACTATGGCTACACCTTC
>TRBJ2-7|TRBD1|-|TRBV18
CASSSGTGFTYEQYF
TGTGCCAGCTCATCAGGGACAGGGTTCACCTACGAGCAGTACTTC
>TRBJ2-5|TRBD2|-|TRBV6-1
CASSELLGGTKETQYF
TGTGCCAGCAGTGAACTTCTTGGCGGGACTAAAGAGACCCAGTACTTC
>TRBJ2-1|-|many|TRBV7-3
CASSLTAGINEQFF
TGTGCCAGCAGCTTAACAGCAGGAATTAATGAGCAGTTCTTC
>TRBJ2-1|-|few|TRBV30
CAWMGASYNEQFF
TGTGCCTGGATGGGGGCCTCCTACAATGAGCAGTTCTTC
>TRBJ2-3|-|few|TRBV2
CASNGVTDTQYF
TGTGCCAGCAACGGGGTGACAGATACGCAGTATTTT
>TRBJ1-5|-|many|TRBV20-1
CSASSESTQPQHF
TGCAGTGCTAGTTCCGAGTCGACTCAGCCCCAGCATTTT
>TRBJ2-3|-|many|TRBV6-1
CASTPGVWVGVDTDTQYF
TGTGCCAGCACTCCGGGAGTGTGGGTGGGTGTGGACACAGATACGCAGTATTTT
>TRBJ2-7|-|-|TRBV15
CATSRSPGQTSYEQYF
TGTGCCACCAGCAGATCTCCGGGACAAACCTCCTACGAGCAGTACTTC
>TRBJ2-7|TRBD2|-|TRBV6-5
CASSYSIRREASNEQYF
TGTGCCAGCAGTTACTCGATAAGGCGGGAGGCCTCTAACGAGCAGTACTTC
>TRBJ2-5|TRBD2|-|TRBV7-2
CASRVAGGQETQYF
TGTGCCAGCAGAGTAGCGGGAGGGCAAGAGACCCAGTACTTC
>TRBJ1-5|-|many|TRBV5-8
CPTGGQGTNQPQHF
TGTCCTACGGGGGGGCAGGGTACGAATCAGCCCCAGCATTTT
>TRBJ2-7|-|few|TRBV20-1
CSASWQGGTYEQYF
TGCAGTGCTAGTTGGCAGGGAGGAACCTACGAGCAGTACTTC
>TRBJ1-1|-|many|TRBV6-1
CASSEARDTEAFF
TGTGCCAGCAGTGAAGCCAGAGACACTGAAGCTTTCTTT
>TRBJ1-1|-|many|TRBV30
CAWKQHMNTEAFF
TGTGCCTGGAAACAGCACATGAACACTGAAGCTTTCTTT